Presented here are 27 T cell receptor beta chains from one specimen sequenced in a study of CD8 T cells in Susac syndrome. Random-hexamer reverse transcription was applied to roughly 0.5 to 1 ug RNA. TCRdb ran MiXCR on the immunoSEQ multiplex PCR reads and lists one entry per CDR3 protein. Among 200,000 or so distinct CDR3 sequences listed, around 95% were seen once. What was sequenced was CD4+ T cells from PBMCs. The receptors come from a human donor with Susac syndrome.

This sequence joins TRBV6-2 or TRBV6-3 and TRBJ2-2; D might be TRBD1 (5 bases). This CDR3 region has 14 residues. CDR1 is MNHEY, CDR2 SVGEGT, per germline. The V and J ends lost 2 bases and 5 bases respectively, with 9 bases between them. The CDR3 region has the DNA TGTGCCAGCAGTTACGAAGGGGAAACCGGGGAGCTGTTTTTT. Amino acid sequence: CASSYEGETGELFF.

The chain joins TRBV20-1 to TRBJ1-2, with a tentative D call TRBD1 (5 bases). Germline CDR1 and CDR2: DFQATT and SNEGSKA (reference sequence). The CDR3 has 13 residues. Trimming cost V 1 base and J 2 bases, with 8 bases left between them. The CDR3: CSARGEGNYGYTF. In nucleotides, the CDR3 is TGCAGTGCTAGAGGCGAGGGGAACTATGGCTACACCTTC.

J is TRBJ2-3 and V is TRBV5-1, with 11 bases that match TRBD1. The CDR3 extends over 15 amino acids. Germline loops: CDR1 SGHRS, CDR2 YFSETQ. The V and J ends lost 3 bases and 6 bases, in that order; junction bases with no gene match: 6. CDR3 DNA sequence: TGCGCCAGCAGCTGGTCCGGGACAGGGGGTGATACGCAGTATTTT. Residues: CASSWSGTGGDTQYF.

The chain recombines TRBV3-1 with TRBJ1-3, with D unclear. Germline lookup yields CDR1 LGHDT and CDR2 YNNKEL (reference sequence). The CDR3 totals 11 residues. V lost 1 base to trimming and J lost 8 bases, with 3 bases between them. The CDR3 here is CASSQGDTIYF. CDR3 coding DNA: TGTGCCAGCAGCCAAGGAGACACCATATATTTT.

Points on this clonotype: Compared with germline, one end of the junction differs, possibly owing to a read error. The CDR3 DNA reads as TGTGCCAGCGGTTACTCGAGAAAAGCGGCGGCAGAGACCCAGTACTTC. Protein product: CASGYSRKAAAETQYF. The V and J genes are TRBV6-2 or TRBV6-3 and TRBJ2-5; weak D call: TRBD2 (5 bases). The CDR3 sequence is 16 residues long. Germline CDR1 is MNHEY and CDR2 is SVGEGT.

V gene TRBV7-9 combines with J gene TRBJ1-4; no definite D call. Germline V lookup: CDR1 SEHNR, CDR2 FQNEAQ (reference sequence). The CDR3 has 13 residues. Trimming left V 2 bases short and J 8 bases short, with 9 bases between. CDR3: CASSLISGEKLFF. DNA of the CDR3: TGTGCCAGCAGCTTAATATCAGGAGAAAAACTGTTTTTT.

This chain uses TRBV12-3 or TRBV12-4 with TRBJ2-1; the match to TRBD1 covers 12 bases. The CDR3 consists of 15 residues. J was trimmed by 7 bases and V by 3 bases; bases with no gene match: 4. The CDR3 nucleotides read TGTGCCAGCAGTTTTGGGACAGGGGGCAAGAATGAGCAGTTCTTC. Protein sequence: CASSFGTGGKNEQFF.

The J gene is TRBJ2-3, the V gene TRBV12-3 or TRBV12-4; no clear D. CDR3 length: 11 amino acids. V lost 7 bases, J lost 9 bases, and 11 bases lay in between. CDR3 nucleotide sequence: TGTGCCAGCACTGTAGCCGCGACGCAGTATTTT. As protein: CASTVAATQYF.

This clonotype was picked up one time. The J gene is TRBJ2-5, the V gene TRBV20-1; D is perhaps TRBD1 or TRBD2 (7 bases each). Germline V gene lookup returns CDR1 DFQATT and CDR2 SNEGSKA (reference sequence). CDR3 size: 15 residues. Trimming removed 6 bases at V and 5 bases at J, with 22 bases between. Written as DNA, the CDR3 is TGCAGTGCCACTCCCCCGCAGGGGGGGCGCGAGACCCAGTACTTC. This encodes CSATPPQGGRETQYF.

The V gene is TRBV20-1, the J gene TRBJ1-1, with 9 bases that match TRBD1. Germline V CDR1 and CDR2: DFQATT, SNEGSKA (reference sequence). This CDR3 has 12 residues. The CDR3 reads CFGTGQNTEAFF. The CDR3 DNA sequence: TGCTTTGGGACAGGGCAGAACACTGAAGCTTTCTTT.

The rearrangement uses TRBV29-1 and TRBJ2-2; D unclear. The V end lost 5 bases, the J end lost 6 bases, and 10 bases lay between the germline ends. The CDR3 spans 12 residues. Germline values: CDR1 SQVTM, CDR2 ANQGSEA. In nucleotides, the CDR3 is TGCAGCGTTCAGTCGGTCGCCGGGGAGCTGTTTTTT. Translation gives CSVQSVAGELFF.

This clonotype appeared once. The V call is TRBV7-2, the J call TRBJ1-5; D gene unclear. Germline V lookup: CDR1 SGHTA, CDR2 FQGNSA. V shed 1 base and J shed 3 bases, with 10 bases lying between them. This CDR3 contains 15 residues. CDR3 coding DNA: TGTGCCAGCAGCTTAGTGAAAGGAAACAATCAGCCCCAGCATTTT. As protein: CASSLVKGNNQPQHF.

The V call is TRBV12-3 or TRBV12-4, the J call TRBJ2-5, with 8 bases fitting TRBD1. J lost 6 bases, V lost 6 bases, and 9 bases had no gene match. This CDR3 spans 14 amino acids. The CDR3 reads CASSRGQGSKTQYF. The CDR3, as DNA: TGTGCCAGCAGCCGAGGACAGGGTTCGAAGACCCAGTACTTC.

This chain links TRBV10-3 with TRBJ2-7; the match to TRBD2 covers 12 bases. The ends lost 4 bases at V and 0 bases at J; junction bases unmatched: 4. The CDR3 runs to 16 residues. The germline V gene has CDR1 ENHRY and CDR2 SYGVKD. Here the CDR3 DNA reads TGTGCCATCAGTGGACTAGCGGGAGTTAGCTCCTACGAGCAGTACTTC. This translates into CAISGLAGVSSYEQYF.

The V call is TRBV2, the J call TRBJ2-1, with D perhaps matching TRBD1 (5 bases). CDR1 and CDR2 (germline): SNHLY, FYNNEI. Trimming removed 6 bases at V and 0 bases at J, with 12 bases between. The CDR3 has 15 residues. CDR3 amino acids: CASRAGDSSYNEQFF. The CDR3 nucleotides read TGTGCCAGCAGGGCCGGCGACAGCTCCTACAATGAGCAGTTCTTC.

The CDR3 DNA sequence: TGCAGCGTTGGGGGAGTTGGGAATGAGCAGTTCTTC. Protein product: CSVGGVGNEQFF. This sequence joins TRBV29-1 and TRBJ2-1, with a weak D call TRBD2 (5 bases). The CDR3 sequence is 12 residues long. The germline CDR1 and CDR2 sequences are SQVTM and ANQGSEA. Trimming shortened V by 4 bases and J by 7 bases, and 11 bases separated the two germline ends.

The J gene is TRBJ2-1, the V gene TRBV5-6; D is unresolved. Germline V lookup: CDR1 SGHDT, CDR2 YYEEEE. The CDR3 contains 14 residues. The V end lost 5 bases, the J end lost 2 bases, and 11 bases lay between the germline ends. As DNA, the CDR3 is TGTGCCAGCAGTGAGGTAAAGCCCTACAATGAGCAGTTCTTC. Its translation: CASSEVKPYNEQFF.

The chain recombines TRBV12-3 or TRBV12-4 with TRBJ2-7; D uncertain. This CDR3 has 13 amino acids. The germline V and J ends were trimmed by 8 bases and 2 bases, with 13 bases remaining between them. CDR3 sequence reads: CASRFNLAYEQYF. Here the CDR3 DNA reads TGTGCCAGCCGCTTCAACTTGGCCTACGAGCAGTACTTC.

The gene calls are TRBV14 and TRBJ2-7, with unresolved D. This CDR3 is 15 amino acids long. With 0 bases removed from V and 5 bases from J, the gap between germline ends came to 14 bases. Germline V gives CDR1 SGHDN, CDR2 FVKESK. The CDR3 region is CASSQEAQRFHEQYF. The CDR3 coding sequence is TGTGCCAGCAGCCAAGAGGCACAGAGGTTCCACGAGCAGTACTTC. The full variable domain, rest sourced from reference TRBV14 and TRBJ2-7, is EAGVTQFPSHSVIEKGQTVTLRCDPISGHDNLYWYRRVMGKEIKFLLHFVKESKQDESGMPNNRFLAERTGGTYSTLKVQPAELEDSGVYFCASSQEAQRFHEQYFGPGTRLTVT.

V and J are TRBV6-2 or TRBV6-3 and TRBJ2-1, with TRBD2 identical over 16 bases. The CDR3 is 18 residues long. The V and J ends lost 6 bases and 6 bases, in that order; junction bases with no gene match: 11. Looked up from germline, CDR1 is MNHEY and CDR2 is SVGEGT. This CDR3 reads CASSPPGTSGGGPNEQFF. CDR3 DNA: TGTGCCAGCAGCCCTCCGGGGACTAGCGGGGGGGGGCCCAATGAGCAGTTCTTC.

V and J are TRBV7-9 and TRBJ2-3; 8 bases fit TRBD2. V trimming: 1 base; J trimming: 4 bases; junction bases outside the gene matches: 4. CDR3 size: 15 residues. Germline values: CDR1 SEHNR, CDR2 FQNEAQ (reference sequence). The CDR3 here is CASSLEGTRADTQYF. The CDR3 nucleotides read TGTGCCAGCAGCTTAGAGGGGACTAGGGCAGATACGCAGTATTTT. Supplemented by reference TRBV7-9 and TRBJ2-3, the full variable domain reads DTGVSQNPRHKITKRGQNVTFRCDPISEHNRLYWYRQTLGQGPEFLTYFQNEAQLEKSRLLSDRFSAERPKGSFSTLEIQRTEQGDSAMYLCASSLEGTRADTQYFGPGTRLTVL.

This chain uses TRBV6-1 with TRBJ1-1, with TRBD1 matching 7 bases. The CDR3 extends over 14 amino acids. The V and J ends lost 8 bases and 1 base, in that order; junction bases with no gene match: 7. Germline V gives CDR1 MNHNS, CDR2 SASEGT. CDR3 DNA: TGTGCCAGCCGAAAGACAGGGTCGAACACTGAAGCTTTCTTT. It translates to CASRKTGSNTEAFF.

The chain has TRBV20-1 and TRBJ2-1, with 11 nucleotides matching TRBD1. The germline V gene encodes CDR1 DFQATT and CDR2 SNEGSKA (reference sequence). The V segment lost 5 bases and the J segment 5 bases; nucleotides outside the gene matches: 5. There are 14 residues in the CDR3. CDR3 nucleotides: TGCAGTGCTGAGGGACAGGGGGTCCACAATGAGCAGTTCTTC. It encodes CSAEGQGVHNEQFF.

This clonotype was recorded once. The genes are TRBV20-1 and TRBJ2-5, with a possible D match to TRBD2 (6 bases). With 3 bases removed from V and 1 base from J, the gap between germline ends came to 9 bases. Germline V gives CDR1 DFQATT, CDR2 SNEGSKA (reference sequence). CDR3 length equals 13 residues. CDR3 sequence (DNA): TGCAGTGCTAGGGGACTGGCCCAAGAGACCCAGTACTTC. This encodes CSARGLAQETQYF.

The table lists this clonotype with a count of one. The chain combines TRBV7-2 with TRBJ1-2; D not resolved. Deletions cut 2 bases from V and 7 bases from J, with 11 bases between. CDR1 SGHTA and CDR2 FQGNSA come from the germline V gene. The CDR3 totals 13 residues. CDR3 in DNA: TGTGCCAGCAGCTTATGGCCCAGTGGTGGCTACACCTTC. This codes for CASSLWPSGGYTF.

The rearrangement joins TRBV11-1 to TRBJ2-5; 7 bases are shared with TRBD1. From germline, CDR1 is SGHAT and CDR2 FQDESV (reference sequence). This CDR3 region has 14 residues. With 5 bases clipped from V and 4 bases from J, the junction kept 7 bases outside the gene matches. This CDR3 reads CASSGRTGLETQYF. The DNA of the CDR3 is TGTGCCAGCAGCGGCCGGACAGGACTAGAGACCCAGTACTTC.

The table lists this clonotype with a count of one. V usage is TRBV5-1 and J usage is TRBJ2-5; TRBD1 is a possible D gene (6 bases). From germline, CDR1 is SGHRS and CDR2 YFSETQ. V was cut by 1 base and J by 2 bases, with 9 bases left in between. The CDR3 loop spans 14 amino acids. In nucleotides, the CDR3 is TGCGCCAGCAGCTTGAGGACAGAACAAGAGACCCAGTACTTC. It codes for CASSLRTEQETQYF.